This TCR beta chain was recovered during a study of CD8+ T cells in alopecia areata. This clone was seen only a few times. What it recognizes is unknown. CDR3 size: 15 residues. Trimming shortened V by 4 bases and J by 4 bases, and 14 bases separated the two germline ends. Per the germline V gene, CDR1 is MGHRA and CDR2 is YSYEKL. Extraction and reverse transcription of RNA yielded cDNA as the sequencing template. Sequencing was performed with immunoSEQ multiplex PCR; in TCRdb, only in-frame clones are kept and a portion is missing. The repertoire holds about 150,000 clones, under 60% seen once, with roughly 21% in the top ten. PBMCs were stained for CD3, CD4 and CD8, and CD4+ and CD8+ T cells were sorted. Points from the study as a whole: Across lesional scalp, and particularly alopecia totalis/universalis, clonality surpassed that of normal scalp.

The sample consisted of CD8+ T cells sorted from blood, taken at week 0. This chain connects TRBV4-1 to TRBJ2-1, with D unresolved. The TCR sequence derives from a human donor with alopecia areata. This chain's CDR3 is CASSPDPTSYNEQFF. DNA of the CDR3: TGCGCCAGCAGCCCGGACCCTACCAGTTACAATGAGCAGTTCTTC.